The source of this TCR beta chain is a study of breast tumors, draining lymph nodes, adjacent tissues (dated by TCRdb to 2016 to 2017). About the investigation overall: TCR beta repertoires were compared across tumor, adjacent nontumor tissue and axillary lymph nodes obtained from breast cancer patients. The study aimed to assess the relationships and possible T-cell exchange between tumor, surrounding tissue and draining lymph node repertoires in human breast cancer. What the authors observed across the whole study: The conclusion that tumor T cells originate in lymph nodes was presented as consistent with a hypothesis rather than as directly demonstrated. Tumor T-cell repertoires showed less diversity than lymph node repertoires and more diversity than nontumor tissue repertoires, and tumor T-cell repertoires showed preferential V and J gene usage. The data were considered consistent with the idea that most tumor T cells come from the lymph node and then expand in tumor tissue. Tumor and nontumor tissue repertoires were found to be significantly more similar in luminal-like than in basal-like breast cancer.

This clonotype appeared many times. Its cognate antigen has yet to be identified. No per-base quality is available; no much larger clone lies one base away. The axillary draining lymph nodes of breast cancer patients were the source of the lymph node samples. The CDR3 runs 14 residues from the cysteine to the phenylalanine. Just the 42-base CDR3 DNA is kept, in frame starting at base 1. According to the germline V gene, CDR1 reads SNHLY and CDR2 reads FYNNEI. Trimming removed 5 bases from V and 0 bases from J, leaving 7 bases between the germline ends. The sequencing machine was an Illumina HiSeq 2000. Multiplex PCR amplification was used to generate the TCR beta chain libraries. High-throughput sequencing was used to analyze the amplified TCR beta chain products. TCRdb reran the public reads through fastp at Q25 and MiXCR, keeping productive beta chains. Here each entry gathers all rows of one CDR3 protein and keeps the most common genes and DNA. The sample records approximately 210,000 distinct CDR3 sequences, 30% to 35% of which are singletons. Jointly, the top ten make up over 3.5% of the sample.

The sequencing input was axillary lymph node tissue. The rearranged chain carries TRBV2 and TRBJ1-4; too little of a D gene remains to name it. The sequence was obtained from a female donor with breast cancer. Some clones in this sample may be carry-over from other donors' samples. The nucleotide sequence reads TGTGCCAGCAGTTACACAGCAACTAATGAAAAACTGTTTTTT. Its translation reads: CASSYTATNEKLFF.